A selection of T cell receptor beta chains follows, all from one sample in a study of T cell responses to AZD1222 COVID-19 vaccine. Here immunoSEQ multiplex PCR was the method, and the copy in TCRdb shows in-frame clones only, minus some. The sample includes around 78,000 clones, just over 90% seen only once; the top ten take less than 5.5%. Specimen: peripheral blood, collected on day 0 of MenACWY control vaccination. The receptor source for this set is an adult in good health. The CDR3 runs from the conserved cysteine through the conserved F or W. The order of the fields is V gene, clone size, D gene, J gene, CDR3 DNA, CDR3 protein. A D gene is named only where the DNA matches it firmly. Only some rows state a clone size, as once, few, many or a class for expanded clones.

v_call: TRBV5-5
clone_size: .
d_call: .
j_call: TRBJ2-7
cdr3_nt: TGTGCCAGCAGCTTCGGAAGAAGGGTCCTCTCCTACGAGCAGTACTTC
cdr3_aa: CASSFGRRVLSYEQYF

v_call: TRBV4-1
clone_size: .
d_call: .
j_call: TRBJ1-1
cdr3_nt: TGCGCCAGCAACCAAGGGCTGGCATTAGGGAACACTGAAGCTTTCTTT
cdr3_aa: CASNQGLALGNTEAFF

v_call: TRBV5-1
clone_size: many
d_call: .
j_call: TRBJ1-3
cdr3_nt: TGCGCCAGCAGCCGAGGGGCCGCCGACGGAGGAAACACCATATATTTT
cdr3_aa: CASSRGAADGGNTIYF

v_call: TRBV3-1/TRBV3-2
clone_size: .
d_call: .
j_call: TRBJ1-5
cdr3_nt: TGTGCCAGCAGCCTCGGGTCCAAAGGTAGCAATCAGCCCCAGCATTTT
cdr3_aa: CASSLGSKGSNQPQHF

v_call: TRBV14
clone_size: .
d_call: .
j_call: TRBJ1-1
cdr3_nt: TGTGCCAGCAGCCGAGCGGTCACAGGGTATACGTCTGAAGCTTTCTTT
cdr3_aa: CASSRAVTGYTSEAFF

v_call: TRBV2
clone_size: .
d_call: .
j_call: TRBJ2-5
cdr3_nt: TGTGCCAGCAGTTATACGGCTAGCGATTTCAGGGAGACCCAGTACTTC
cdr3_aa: CASSYTASDFRETQYF

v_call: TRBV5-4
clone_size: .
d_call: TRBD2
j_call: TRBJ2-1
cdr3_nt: TGTGCCAGCAGCTTGAGACTAGCGGACCACAATGAGCAGTTCTTC
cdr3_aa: CASSLRLADHNEQFF

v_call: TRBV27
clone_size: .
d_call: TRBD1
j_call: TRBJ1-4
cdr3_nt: TGTGCCAGCAGTCCCTGGGACAGGGCGGATGAAAAACTGTTTTTT
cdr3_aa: CASSPWDRADEKLFF

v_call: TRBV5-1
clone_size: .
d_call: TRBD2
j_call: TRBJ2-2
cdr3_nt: TGCGCCAGCAGCTTGGGACTAGCCTTTTCCGGGGAGCTGTTTTTT
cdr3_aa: CASSLGLAFSGELFF

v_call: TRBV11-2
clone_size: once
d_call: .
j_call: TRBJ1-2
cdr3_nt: TGTGCCAGCAGCTTAAAGATTAACTATGGCTACACCTTC
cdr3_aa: CASSLKINYGYTF

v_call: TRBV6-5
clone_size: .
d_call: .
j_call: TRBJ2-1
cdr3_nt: TGTGCCAGCATAAGAGGGGGCGGGGGCAATGAGCAGTTCTTC
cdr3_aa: CASIRGGGGNEQFF

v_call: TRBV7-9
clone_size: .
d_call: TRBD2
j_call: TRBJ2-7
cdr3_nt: TGTGCCAGCAGCGCCGGACTAGCGGGCGCCTACGAGCAGTACTTC
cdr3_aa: CASSAGLAGAYEQYF

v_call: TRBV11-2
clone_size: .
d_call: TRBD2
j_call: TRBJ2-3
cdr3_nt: TGTGCCAGCAGCAAGACTAGCGGGAGGGCCTTCTGGTATTTT
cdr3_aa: CASSKTSGRAFWYF

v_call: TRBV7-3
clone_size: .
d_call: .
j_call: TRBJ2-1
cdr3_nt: TGTGCCAGCAGCTTACGAGAGGGAGCTGAGCAGTTCTTC
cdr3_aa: CASSLREGAEQFF

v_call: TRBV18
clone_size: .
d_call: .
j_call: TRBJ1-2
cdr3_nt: TGTGCCAGCTCACTAGAACAGACTAACTATGGCTACACCTTC
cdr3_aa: CASSLEQTNYGYTF

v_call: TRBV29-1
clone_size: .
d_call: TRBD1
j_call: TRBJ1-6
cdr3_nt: TGCAGCGCCCGGACAGGGGGCGATTCTTCACCCCTCCACTTT
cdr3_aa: CSARTGGDSSPLHF

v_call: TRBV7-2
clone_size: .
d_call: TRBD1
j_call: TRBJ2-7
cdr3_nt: TGTGCCAGCAGCTTTGAACAGGGGGCTCTGTTAGAGCAGTACTTC
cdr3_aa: CASSFEQGALLEQYF

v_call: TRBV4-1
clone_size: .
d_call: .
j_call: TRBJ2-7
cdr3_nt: TGCGCCAGCAGCCAAGGGGCTCGGCTGGAGCAGTACTTC
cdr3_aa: CASSQGARLEQYF

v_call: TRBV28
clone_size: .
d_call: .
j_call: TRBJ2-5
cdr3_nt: TGTGCCAGCGGCCCCGGACGGGAAGAGACCCAGTACTTC
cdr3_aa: CASGPGREETQYF

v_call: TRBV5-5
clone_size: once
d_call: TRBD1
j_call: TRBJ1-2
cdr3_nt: TGTGCCAGCAGCCCCGGGACAGGGTTAGGACAAGGCTACACCTTC
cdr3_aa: CASSPGTGLGQGYTF

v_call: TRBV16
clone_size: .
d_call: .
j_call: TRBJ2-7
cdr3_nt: TGTGCCAGCAGCCAATCGGGGGCGGGAGACGAGCAGTACTTC
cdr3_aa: CASSQSGAGDEQYF

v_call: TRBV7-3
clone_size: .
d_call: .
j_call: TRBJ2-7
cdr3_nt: TGTGCCAGCAGCCTGGGAACCACGACGGGAGAGCAGTACTTC
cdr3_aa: CASSLGTTTGEQYF